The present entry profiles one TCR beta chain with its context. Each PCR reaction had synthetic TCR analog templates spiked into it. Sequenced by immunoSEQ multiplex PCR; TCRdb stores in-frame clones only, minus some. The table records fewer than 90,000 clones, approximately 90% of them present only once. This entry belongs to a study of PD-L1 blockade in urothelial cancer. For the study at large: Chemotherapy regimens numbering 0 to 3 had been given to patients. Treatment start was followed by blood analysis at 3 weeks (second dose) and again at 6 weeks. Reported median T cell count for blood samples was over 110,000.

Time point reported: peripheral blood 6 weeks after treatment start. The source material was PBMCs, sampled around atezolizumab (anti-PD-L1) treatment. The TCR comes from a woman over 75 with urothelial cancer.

The CDR3 is CAWSVHQNTEAFF. CDR3 DNA: TGTGCCTGGAGTGTACATCAGAACACTGAAGCTTTCTTT. The chain combines TRBV30 with TRBJ1-1; no clear D gene. CDR1 GTSNPN and CDR2 SVGIG come from the germline V gene (reference sequence). CDR3 length: 13 amino acids. V was clipped by 0 bases and J by 1 base, with 6 bases between them.